This entry lists 15 T cell receptor beta chains sequenced from one sample in a study of T-cell reconstitution after alpha-beta-depleted transplantation in children. Unique molecular identifiers were used in preparing the TCRbeta library. TCRdb passed the PCR reads through MiXCR, listing each CDR3 protein once. The sample gives 500,000 to 600,000 distinct CDR3 sequences, around 17% of which show up once; 2.5% to 3.5% is in the top ten. Sample: PBMCs from the stem cell graft donor, taken from the stem cell graft. These receptors all come from a human donor who donated a stem cell graft to a child with acute lymphoblastic leukemia.

The genes are TRBV9 and TRBJ1-2, with a tentative D call TRBD1 (6 bases). From germline, CDR1 is SGDLS and CDR2 YYNGEE. The ends were cut back, 4 bases at V and 6 bases at J, with 19 bases in the middle. The CDR3 is 15 residues long. CDR3 loop: CASSLRGARGDGYTF. The DNA for the CDR3 is TGTGCCAGCAGCCTCCGAGGAGCAAGGGGGGATGGCTACACCTTC.

J is TRBJ2-3 and V is TRBV5-1; maybe TRBD1 (6 bases). CDR3 length equals 14 residues. CDR1 is SGHRS and CDR2 is YFSETQ in the germline V gene. V was clipped by 7 bases and J by 4 bases, with 16 bases between them. The CDR3 DNA reads as TGCGCCAGCGTGGGGGACACTACCTCAGATACGCAGTATTTT. Residues: CASVGDTTSDTQYF.

V usage is TRBV2 and J usage is TRBJ2-3, with D perhaps matching TRBD1 or TRBD2 (5 bases each). Germline V gives CDR1 SNHLY, CDR2 FYNNEI. The CDR3 consists of 14 residues. Trimming shortened V by 8 bases and J by 1 base, and 13 bases separated the two germline ends. In DNA, the CDR3 is TGTGCCAGCCAACGGGACGGACGCACAGATACGCAGTATTTT. Translated: CASQRDGRTDTQYF.

This clonotype came up a few times. The genes are TRBV24-1 and TRBJ2-3, with D possibly TRBD2 on 5 matching bases. The CDR3 consists of 14 residues. From germline, CDR1 is KGHDR and CDR2 SFDVKD. The V gene lost 5 bases and the J gene lost 7 bases, with 15 bases spanning the gap. The CDR3: CATSARTLPYTQYF. Written as DNA, the CDR3 is TGTGCCACCAGTGCAAGGACTCTTCCTTATACGCAGTATTTT.

This clonotype was counted only a few times. The V gene is TRBV5-1, the J gene TRBJ2-3; 7 bases fit TRBD2. The CDR3 covers 15 residues. Germline values: CDR1 SGHRS, CDR2 YFSETQ. V shed 6 bases and J 1 base; nucleotides not matched to a gene: 8. The DNA of the CDR3 is TGCGCCAGCATGGTAGCGGGTAAACGCACAGATACGCAGTATTTT. This sequence encodes CASMVAGKRTDTQYF.

This clonotype was observed a handful of times. V gene TRBV29-1 combines with J gene TRBJ2-1; D perhaps matches TRBD1 (6 bases). V lost 5 bases and J 4 bases, leaving 9 bases between the germline ends. Germline loops: CDR1 SQVTM, CDR2 ANQGSEA. The CDR3 runs to 12 residues. The CDR3 sequence is CSVMQGYNEQFF. In DNA, the CDR3 is TGCAGCGTTATGCAGGGGTACAATGAGCAGTTCTTC.

This chain links TRBV5-1 with TRBJ2-1, with 11 bases fitting TRBD2. Germline CDR1 SGHRS, CDR2 YFSETQ. V lost 4 bases to trimming and J lost 8 bases; unmatched junction nucleotides: 5. The CDR3 is made up of 14 amino acids. CDR3 bases: TGCGCCAGCAGCCCAGGACTAGCGGGCCATGAGCAGTTCTTC. Protein product: CASSPGLAGHEQFF.

In this sample, this clonotype turned up a few times. The chain joins TRBV29-1 to TRBJ2-7; D may be TRBD1 (6 bases). Germline CDR1 SQVTM, CDR2 ANQGSEA. Trimming removed 4 bases at V and 2 bases at J, with 12 bases between. This CDR3 region has 13 residues. DNA of the CDR3: TGCAGCGTTGTAAGGGGGAACACCTACGAGCAGTACTTC. Protein sequence: CSVVRGNTYEQYF.

A word on this clonotype: At one of its ends the junction is not consistent with the germline gene, which may arise from a read error. This chain links TRBV19 with TRBJ2-7; 11 bases are shared with TRBD2. The germline CDR1 and CDR2 sequences are LNHDA and SQIVND (reference sequence). The CDR3 has 14 residues. The chain's CDR3 is CAGSSGLAAYEQYF. CDR3 nucleotide sequence: TGTGCCGGTAGTTCGGGACTAGCGGCATACGAGCAGTACTTC.

This clonotype came up a few times. The V gene is TRBV14, the J gene TRBJ2-1; D assignment may be TRBD1 or TRBD2 (5 bases each). The ends were cut back, 0 bases at V and 6 bases at J, with 9 bases in the middle. The CDR3 consists of 14 residues. Looked up from germline, CDR1 is SGHDN and CDR2 is FVKESK. The CDR3 protein is CASSQEIGGNEQFF. DNA of the CDR3: TGTGCCAGCAGCCAAGAGATTGGGGGCAATGAGCAGTTCTTC.

This clonotype occurred a few times. The V call is TRBV20-1, the J call TRBJ2-2, with D possibly TRBD1 on 5 matching bases. Germline V lookup: CDR1 DFQATT, CDR2 SNEGSKA (reference sequence). The CDR3 sequence is 13 residues long. V was shortened by 6 bases and J by 4 bases, with 12 bases between the two germline ends. CDR3 protein: CSARSQVTGELFF. The CDR3 coding sequence is TGCAGTGCCCGATCACAGGTCACCGGGGAGCTGTTTTTT.

The rearrangement uses TRBV12-3 or TRBV12-4 and TRBJ2-1; 14 bases are shared with TRBD2. Trimming cost V 6 bases and J 7 bases; bases outside gene matches: 5. The CDR3 contains 15 residues. The CDR3 nucleotides read TGTGCCAGCAGGGGACTAGCGGGAGTAGGGAATGAGCAGTTCTTC. It codes for CASRGLAGVGNEQFF.

This clonotype appeared a few times. The rearrangement uses TRBV11-2 and TRBJ1-1; tentative D call: TRBD1 (6 bases). CDR3 size: 15 residues. V lost 6 bases and J 2 bases, leaving 16 bases between the germline ends. Germline loops: CDR1 SGHAT, CDR2 FQNNGV. The CDR3 loop reads CASRSGTLSNTEAFF. CDR3 nucleotide sequence: TGTGCCAGCAGATCCGGGACACTTTCAAACACTGAAGCTTTCTTT.

V gene TRBV19 combines with J gene TRBJ2-5; the match to TRBD2 covers 8 bases. CDR1 is LNHDA, CDR2 SQIVND, per germline (reference sequence). This CDR3 is 13 amino acids long. Here the CDR3 reads CGTSGSWGETQYF. The DNA of the CDR3 is TGTGGTACGAGCGGGAGTTGGGGAGAGACCCAGTACTTC.

This clonotype was seen a handful of times. The J gene is TRBJ1-1, the V gene TRBV6-5, with a tentative D call TRBD1 (5 bases). The V gene lost 2 bases and the J gene lost 6 bases, with 13 bases spanning the gap. Germline V gene sequence: CDR1 MNHEY, CDR2 SVGAGI. This CDR3 is built from 14 residues. The CDR3 loop is CASSYGRGVAEAFF. For the CDR3, the DNA is TGTGCCAGCAGTTACGGGCGGGGGGTTGCTGAAGCTTTCTTT.